The 29 T cell receptor beta chains presented below share a single source sample, sequenced in a study of T cells in tuberculosis. Profiled with immunoSEQ multiplex PCR; TCRdb holds only in-frame clones, not every one. Of some 31,000 clones listed, about 83% are singletons. Time point given: new active TB diagnosis, blood taken before or within 7 days of starting treatment. The specimen comprised PBMCs, sampled at tuberculosis diagnosis. Receptors were obtained from an adult with tuberculosis.

This rearrangement joins TRBV19 to TRBJ1-5, with 9 bases lining up with TRBD1. V trimming: 4 bases; J trimming: 0 bases; junction bases outside the gene matches: 4. Germline CDR1 and CDR2: LNHDA and SQIVND (reference sequence). This CDR3 contains 16 residues. In DNA form, the CDR3 reads TGTGCCAGTAGTAAGGGACAGGGAGATAGCAATCAGCCCCAGCATTTT. Protein: CASSKGQGDSNQPQHF. Full variable domain (remainder filled in from reference TRBV19 and TRBJ1-5): DGGITQSPKYLFRKEGQNVTLSCEQNLNHDAMYWYRQDPGQGLRLIYYSQIVNDFQKGDIAEGYSVSREKKESFPLTVTSAQKNPTAFYLCASSKGQGDSNQPQHFGDGTRLSIL.

V gene TRBV5-1 combines with J gene TRBJ1-2; D is uncertain. In germline, CDR1 is SGHRS, CDR2 YFSETQ. V was trimmed by 1 base and J by 7 bases, leaving 14 bases between them. CDR3 length equals 14 residues. The CDR3 here is CASSLSTDLPGYTF. Written as DNA, the CDR3 is TGCGCCAGCAGCTTGTCTACAGATCTCCCTGGCTACACCTTC.

V is TRBV6-1 and J is TRBJ2-3; TRBD2 aligns across 7 bases. With 6 bases clipped from V and 5 bases from J, the junction kept 8 bases outside the gene matches. CDR1 MNHNS and CDR2 SASEGT come from the germline V gene. The CDR3 runs 14 residues. CDR3 loop: CASRTGGSGDTQYF. CDR3 coding DNA: TGTGCCAGCAGGACGGGCGGGAGTGGAGATACGCAGTATTTT.

The rearrangement joins TRBV18 to TRBJ2-7, with 11 bases matching TRBD2. The J segment lost 5 bases and the V segment lost 4 bases, leaving 7 bases of the junction unmatched. In germline, CDR1 is KGHSH, CDR2 LQKENI. The CDR3 spans 15 residues. The CDR3 DNA follows: TGTGCCAGCTCACACACTAGCGGGAGTGGCGACGAGCAGTACTTC. Amino acids: CASSHTSGSGDEQYF.

V usage is TRBV27 and J usage is TRBJ1-1; TRBD1 is a possible D gene (5 bases). CDR1 is MNHEY, CDR2 SMNVEV, per germline (reference sequence). This CDR3 is 17 amino acids long. Trimming cost V 6 bases and J 0 bases, with 20 bases left between them. The CDR3 protein is CASRTLGQGKMNTEAFF. CDR3 DNA: TGTGCCAGCAGAACTTTAGGGCAGGGAAAAATGAACACTGAAGCTTTCTTT.

This clone was recorded only once. V gene TRBV5-4 combines with J gene TRBJ2-1, with 11 nucleotides matching TRBD2. Germline CDR1 and CDR2: SGHNT and YYREEE (reference sequence). This CDR3 contains 15 residues. With V trimmed by 2 bases and J by 8 bases, 6 bases remained unmatched. The DNA of the CDR3 is TGTGCCAGCAGCTTAGGTGGTAGCGGGAGGGATGAGCAGTTCTTC. Translated, it gives CASSLGGSGRDEQFF.

The V gene is TRBV9, the J gene TRBJ1-1, with 8 bases identical to TRBD1. Per the germline V gene, CDR1 is SGDLS and CDR2 is YYNGEE. The CDR3 loop spans 15 amino acids. V gave up 3 bases and J gave up 1 base; unmatched junction bases: 5. CDR3 coding DNA: TGTGCCAGCAGCGGAGACGGGACAGGGAACACTGAAGCTTTCTTT. Translating it yields CASSGDGTGNTEAFF.

This clone was counted a single time. The CDR3 bases are TGTGCCAGCAGTGCACCGGGACAGGGAAACACTGAAGCTTTCTTT. It yields the protein CASSAPGQGNTEAFF. The chain uses TRBV27 and TRBJ1-1; TRBD1 agrees at 9 bases. The CDR3 is 15 amino acids. The germline V gene encodes CDR1 MNHEY and CDR2 SMNVEV (reference sequence). V lost 5 bases and J lost 2; bases outside the gene matches: 6.

The V gene is TRBV18, the J gene TRBJ2-7; D is undetermined. The V and J ends lost 6 bases and 6 bases respectively, with 12 bases between them. Per the germline V gene, CDR1 is KGHSH and CDR2 is LQKENI. This CDR3 contains 12 residues. CDR3 sequence reads: CASSERSSEQYF. CDR3 bases: TGTGCCAGCTCGGAAAGGAGCAGCGAGCAGTACTTC.

The chain employs TRBV5-4 and TRBJ1-2; D is perhaps TRBD1 (5 bases). The V end was cut by 4 bases, the J end by 6 bases, with 16 bases between. From germline, CDR1 is SGHNT and CDR2 YYREEE (reference sequence). This CDR3 has 14 residues. DNA for the CDR3: TGTGCCAGCAGCCAGGGTTCGGGAGGAAATGGCTACACCTTC. This gives the protein CASSQGSGGNGYTF.

This clone was counted only a few times. The V and J genes are TRBV6-4 and TRBJ1-4, with TRBD1 identical over 8 bases. Trimming at V came to 5 bases and at J to 6 bases, leaving 17 bases not matched to a gene. Germline CDR1 is MRHNA and CDR2 is SNTAGT. This CDR3 comprises 18 residues. Here the CDR3 reads CASSRIPGHRGRDEKLFF. The CDR3 DNA sequence: TGTGCCAGCAGTCGAATTCCGGGACACAGGGGGAGGGATGAAAAACTGTTTTTT.

The rearrangement uses TRBV28 and TRBJ1-2; weak D call: TRBD1 (5 bases). The CDR3 extends over 13 amino acids. The V gene's germline CDR1 is MDHEN and CDR2 SYDVKM. Trimming took off 1 base at V and 5 bases at J, with 8 bases between the two ends. The CDR3 DNA reads as TGTGCCAGCAGTTTATCCAGGGATTATGGCTACACCTTC. Amino acids: CASSLSRDYGYTF.

The genes are TRBV7-3 and TRBJ2-7; 12 nucleotides agree with TRBD2. Per the germline V gene, CDR1 is SGHTA and CDR2 is FQGTGA. This CDR3 is built from 15 residues. The V segment lost 6 bases and the J segment 5 bases; nucleotides outside the gene matches: 8. Here the CDR3 DNA reads TGTGCCAGCAGGGCGACTAGCGGGAGTGGCCACGAGCAGTACTTC. Residues: CASRATSGSGHEQYF. Looking up the rest from reference TRBV7-3 and TRBJ2-7 gives the full variable domain: GAGVSQTPSNKVTEKGKYVELRCDPISGHTALYWYRQSLGQGPEFLIYFQGTGAADDSGLPNDRFFAVRPEGSVSTLKIQRTERGDSAVYLCASRATSGSGHEQYFGPGTRLTVT.

The chain combines TRBV9 with TRBJ1-1, with no clear D. Germline CDR1 reads SGDLS; CDR2 reads YYNGEE. V lost 1 base and J 2 bases, leaving 9 bases between the germline ends. The CDR3 runs to 14 residues. The CDR3, as DNA: TGTGCCAGCAGCGTACGTGGCAACAACACTGAAGCTTTCTTT. Its protein product is CASSVRGNNTEAFF. Complete variable domain (other parts from reference TRBV9 and TRBJ1-1): DSGVTQTPKHLITATGQRVTLRCSPRSGDLSVYWYQQSLDQGLQFLIQYYNGEERAKGNILERFSAQQFPDLHSELNLSSLELGDSALYFCASSVRGNNTEAFFGQGTRLTVV.

This sequence joins TRBV11-2 and TRBJ1-2; D not resolved. In germline, CDR1 is SGHAT, CDR2 FQNNGV. V was clipped by 1 base and J by 4 bases, with 10 bases between them. The CDR3 totals 14 residues. The CDR3 bases are TGTGCCAGCAGCTTAGCTCGTTCCTTCTATGGCTACACCTTC. Translating it yields CASSLARSFYGYTF.

The chain recombines TRBV19 with TRBJ1-2, with D unresolved. Looked up from germline, CDR1 is LNHDA and CDR2 is SQIVND (reference sequence). The CDR3 loop spans 14 amino acids. With 3 bases removed from V and 0 bases from J, the gap between germline ends came to 8 bases. The CDR3 bases are TGTGCCAGTAGTATTGGCCTTTCTAACTATGGCTACACCTTC. Encoded protein: CASSIGLSNYGYTF.

The rearrangement links TRBV9 to TRBJ2-1, with 8 bases identical to TRBD2. Trimming removed 4 bases from V and 8 bases from J; junction bases left unmatched: 11. The CDR3 totals 15 residues. From germline, CDR1 is SGDLS and CDR2 YYNGEE. CDR3 in DNA: TGTGCCAGCAGCCTCGGGACTAGTCGGTACTATGAGCAGTTCTTC. The encoded protein is CASSLGTSRYYEQFF. The full variable domain, completed using reference TRBV9 and TRBJ2-1, is DSGVTQTPKHLITATGQRVTLRCSPRSGDLSVYWYQQSLDQGLQFLIQYYNGEERAKGNILERFSAQQFPDLHSELNLSSLELGDSALYFCASSLGTSRYYEQFFGPGTRLTVL.

The chain joins TRBV27 to TRBJ1-1; D gene uncertain. The CDR3 has 13 amino acids. Germline CDR1 and CDR2: MNHEY and SMNVEV (reference sequence). Trimming pared 3 bases from V and 5 bases from J, leaving 10 bases between. CDR3 nucleotides: TGTGCCAGCAGTTTCAAGAGAGGTACTGAAGCTTTCTTT. Encoded protein: CASSFKRGTEAFF.

This clone was observed a single time. This chain links TRBV10-2 with TRBJ2-7, with TRBD1 identical over 12 bases. The CDR3 runs 16 residues. From germline, CDR1 is WSHSY and CDR2 SAAADI. The ends lost 0 bases at V and 6 bases at J; junction bases unmatched: 6. The CDR3 DNA follows: TGCGCCAGCAGTGAGTCCCTCCGGGACAGGGGGCTCGAGCAGTACTTC. Protein product: CASSESLRDRGLEQYF.

The chain joins TRBV18 to TRBJ2-3, with D tentatively TRBD1 (6 bases). The germline V and J ends were trimmed by 3 bases and 3 bases, with 16 bases remaining between them. The V gene's germline CDR1 is KGHSH and CDR2 LQKENI. The CDR3 loop spans 16 amino acids. CDR3 coding DNA: TGTGCCAGCTCACCGTTACAGGGAAGCGAGACAGATACGCAGTATTTT. Its protein is CASSPLQGSETDTQYF.

The rearrangement joins TRBV2 to TRBJ2-3, with D possibly being TRBD2 (6 bases). In germline, CDR1 is SNHLY, CDR2 FYNNEI. The CDR3 runs 15 residues. Deletions cut 10 bases from V and 0 bases from J, with 17 bases between. CDR3 protein: CATSPLSGSTDTQYF. The CDR3 DNA reads TGTGCCACTTCACCTCTCAGCGGGAGCACAGATACGCAGTATTTT. Full variable domain (rest looked up from reference TRBV2 and TRBJ2-3): EPEVTQTPSHQVTQMGQEVILRCVPISNHLYFYWYRQILGQKVEFLVSFYNNEISEKSEIFDDQFSVERPDGSNFTLKIRSTKLEDSAMYFCATSPLSGSTDTQYFGPGTRLTVL.

The genes are TRBV5-6 and TRBJ2-3; unclear D gene. With 0 bases removed from V and 0 bases from J, the gap between germline ends came to 11 bases. This CDR3 is 16 amino acids long. The V gene's germline CDR1 is SGHDT and CDR2 YYEEEE. The CDR3: CASSLGAAPSTDTQYF. CDR3 in DNA: TGTGCCAGCAGCTTGGGGGCAGCCCCCAGCACAGATACGCAGTATTTT.

The chain couples TRBV6-5 to TRBJ2-5; perhaps TRBD2 as D (7 bases). This CDR3 region has 15 residues. V lost 2 bases, J lost 11 bases, and 21 bases lay in between. Germline V CDR1 and CDR2: MNHEY, SVGAGI. The CDR3 DNA follows: TGTGCCAGCAGTTACGACGGGGGCGCGTTGCGGGAGCAGTACTTC. Protein sequence: CASSYDGGALREQYF.

This chain joins TRBV19 and TRBJ1-1; D is undetermined. V lost 7 bases and J lost 4, with 10 bases in between. The CDR3 contains 12 residues. Per germline, CDR1 LNHDA and CDR2 SQIVND (reference sequence). The CDR3 here is CASTHGGTEAFF. CDR3 nucleotides: TGTGCCAGTACCCATGGAGGCACTGAAGCTTTCTTT.

This chain joins TRBV9 and TRBJ2-1; tentative D call: TRBD1 (6 bases). The germline V gene encodes CDR1 SGDLS and CDR2 YYNGEE. Trimming left V 5 bases short and J 8 bases short, with 17 bases between. The CDR3 contains 14 residues. The chain's CDR3 is CASSVVDSTDEQFF. The CDR3 DNA reads as TGTGCCAGCAGTGTGGTGGACAGTACGGATGAGCAGTTCTTC.

CDR3 in DNA: TGTGCCAGCAGTAACCAACAGGGGAACACTGAAGCTTTCTTT. Amino acids: CASSNQQGNTEAFF. The chain joins TRBV6-5 to TRBJ1-1, with D possibly matching TRBD1 (6 bases). The CDR3 has 14 amino acids. CDR1 is MNHEY, CDR2 SVGAGI, per germline. Trimming cost V 5 bases and J 1 base, with 11 bases left between them.

The chain combines TRBV4-1 with TRBJ1-3, with D possibly TRBD1 on 6 matching bases. V was trimmed by 0 bases and J by 2 bases, leaving 11 bases between them. CDR1 is MGHRA and CDR2 is YSYEKL in the germline V gene. This CDR3 has 16 amino acids. This chain's CDR3 is CASSQDQQGTGNTIYF. In DNA, the CDR3 is TGCGCCAGCAGCCAAGATCAACAGGGAACTGGAAACACCATATATTTT.

The chain employs TRBV4-1 and TRBJ2-5; no firm D call. This CDR3 is built from 13 residues. Germline CDR1 and CDR2: MGHRA and YSYEKL. The V and J ends lost 1 base and 3 bases respectively, with 6 bases between them. CDR3: CASSQVPEETQYF. The CDR3 coding sequence is TGCGCCAGCAGCCAAGTCCCGGAAGAGACCCAGTACTTC.

This chain joins TRBV28 and TRBJ2-7; TRBD2 matches at 8 bases. V was clipped by 3 bases and J by 3 bases; unmatched bases: 4. From germline, CDR1 is MDHEN and CDR2 SYDVKM. The CDR3 length is 14 residues. The chain's CDR3 is CASSFDGRVYEQYF. CDR3 nucleotide sequence: TGTGCCAGCAGTTTTGACGGGAGGGTCTACGAGCAGTACTTC.